The 22 T cell receptor beta chains listed next were all sequenced from one sample in a study of blood T cell repertoires in COVID-19. Assay used: immunoSEQ multiplex PCR; TCRdb lists only in-frame clones, some missing. Among about 140,000 clones, approximately 85% were seen once, and the ten largest hold roughly 3.9%. The sample consisted of peripheral blood. Receptor source: an elderly woman with acute or convalescent COVID-19.

V gene TRBV5-1 combines with J gene TRBJ1-2; no reliable D call. CDR3 length equals 13 residues. Trimming removed 5 bases at V and 5 bases at J, with 13 bases between. Germline lookup yields CDR1 SGHRS and CDR2 YFSETQ. CDR3 DNA sequence: TGCGCCAGCAGTTTGCAGGCAGTATATGGCTACACCTTC. Translation: CASSLQAVYGYTF.

The CDR3 region is CASSLQRLAGEHTGELFF. DNA of the CDR3: TGTGCCAGCAGCCTCCAACGACTAGCGGGAGAGCACACCGGGGAGCTGTTTTTT. The chain is built from TRBV7-9 and TRBJ2-2; TRBD2 matches at 12 bases. The CDR3 sequence is 18 residues long. V lost 5 bases to trimming and J lost 3 bases; unmatched junction nucleotides: 10. Germline V gene sequence: CDR1 SEHNR, CDR2 FQNEAQ (reference sequence).

The count of this clone is one. The chain joins TRBV5-1 to TRBJ2-6; TRBD1 is a possible D gene (5 bases). V was trimmed by 4 bases and J by 1 base, leaving 12 bases between them. Germline CDR1 and CDR2: SGHRS and YFSETQ. This CDR3 spans 16 amino acids. CDR3 loop: CASSRRQLSGANVLTF. Here the CDR3 DNA reads TGCGCCAGCAGCCGAAGACAGCTATCTGGGGCCAACGTCCTGACTTTC.

As for this clone: At one boundary the junction diverges from the germline segment, which might be a read error. The rearrangement links TRBV7-9 to TRBJ1-1; tentatively, D is TRBD1 (5 bases). This CDR3 contains 12 residues. CDR1 is SEHNR, CDR2 FQNEAQ, per germline (reference sequence). The CDR3 sequence is CASSLVGRVFFF. CDR3 sequence (DNA): TGTGCCAGCAGCTTAGTTGGCAGGGTCTTCTTTTTT.

The chain employs TRBV27 and TRBJ2-1; maybe TRBD1 (6 bases). Germline V gene data show CDR1 as MNHEY and CDR2 as SMNVEV (reference sequence). CDR3 length equals 12 residues. V lost 4 bases and J lost 7, with 8 bases in between. The DNA of the CDR3 is TGTGCCAGCAGTTCCACAGGGAATGAGCAGTTCTTC. The encoded protein is CASSSTGNEQFF.

This clone appeared once. V and J are TRBV9 and TRBJ2-3; 9 bases align to TRBD2. The CDR3 totals 16 residues. The J segment lost 3 bases and the V segment lost 3 bases, leaving 8 bases of the junction unmatched. The V gene's germline CDR1 is SGDLS and CDR2 YYNGEE. CDR3 nucleotides: TGTGCCAGCAGCGCCATTCTTAGCGGGGGTACAGATACGCAGTATTTT. Translating gives CASSAILSGGTDTQYF.

This clone appeared a single time. The chain links TRBV11-2 to TRBJ1-6, with a tentative D call TRBD1 (6 bases). Germline CDR1 and CDR2: SGHAT and FQNNGV. V shed 5 bases and J shed 14 bases, with 31 bases lying between them. CDR3 length equals 18 residues. Written as DNA, the CDR3 is TGTGCCAGCAGCACCCGGGACAAGATTATACCATTTTCATCGACCCTCCACTTT. Amino acids: CASSTRDKIIPFSSTLHF.

V usage is TRBV28 and J usage is TRBJ1-2, with 7 bases identical to TRBD1. This CDR3 has 14 residues. Trimming removed 7 bases from V and 5 bases from J; junction bases left unmatched: 10. The germline V gene encodes CDR1 MDHEN and CDR2 SYDVKM. CDR3 DNA: TGTGCCAGCACCGAAGCCGGGACAGTTTATGGCTACACCTTC. Protein product: CASTEAGTVYGYTF.

The chain joins TRBV4-1 to TRBJ2-1; 12 bases fit TRBD2. With V trimmed by 0 bases and J by 2 bases, 8 bases remained unmatched. This CDR3 region has 19 residues. Germline V gene lookup returns CDR1 MGHRA and CDR2 YSYEKL. CDR3 bases: TGCGCCAGCAGCCAAGAACGACTAGCGGGGGCCTTGACCTACAATGAGCAGTTCTTC. Amino acid sequence: CASSQERLAGALTYNEQFF.

This chain links TRBV3-1 (or the pseudogene TRBV3-2) with TRBJ1-6; D is ambiguous. The germline V and J ends were trimmed by 0 bases and 6 bases, with 9 bases remaining between them. CDR3 length equals 15 residues. Germline V gene data show CDR1 as LGHDT and CDR2 as YNNKEL (reference sequence). The CDR3 spells CASSQDGEINSPLHF. For the CDR3, the DNA is TGTGCCAGCAGCCAAGACGGGGAAATTAATTCACCCCTCCACTTT.

The J gene is TRBJ2-2, the V gene TRBV30; maybe TRBD2 (5 bases). The CDR3 sequence is 13 residues long. V lost 2 bases and J 4 bases, leaving 8 bases between the germline ends. The germline V gene encodes CDR1 GTSNPN and CDR2 SVGIG (reference sequence). Written as DNA, the CDR3 is TGTGCCTGGAGTTTAGCGCTCACCGGGGAGCTGTTTTTT. Its translation: CAWSLALTGELFF.

The chain employs TRBV30 and TRBJ2-5, with 13 bases aligning to TRBD2. Germline assignment: CDR1 GTSNPN and CDR2 SVGIG (reference sequence). The CDR3 runs 14 residues. The CDR3 loop is CASGTSGAQETQYF. In DNA form, the CDR3 reads TGTGCTTCCGGGACTAGCGGGGCGCAAGAGACCCAGTACTTC.

This clone was picked up one time. This chain joins TRBV2 and TRBJ2-7; perhaps TRBD1 as D (5 bases). The length of the CDR3 is 13 residues. Trimming stripped 8 bases from V and 0 bases from J, with 11 bases between. Germline assignment: CDR1 SNHLY and CDR2 FYNNEI. CDR3 sequence reads: CASGGHNSYEQYF. In nucleotides, the CDR3 is TGTGCCAGCGGCGGACACAACTCCTACGAGCAGTACTTC. Complete variable domain (other parts from reference TRBV2 and TRBJ2-7): EPEVTQTPSHQVTQMGQEVILRCVPISNHLYFYWYRQILGQKVEFLVSFYNNEISEKSEIFDDQFSVERPDGSNFTLKIRSTKLEDSAMYFCASGGHNSYEQYFGPGTRLTVT.

CDR3 bases: TGTGCCAGCAGCGACCCGACAGGGGTTAATGAAAAACTGTTTTTT. Protein product: CASSDPTGVNEKLFF. The chain joins TRBV7-2 to TRBJ1-4; TRBD1 matches at 8 bases. The CDR3 has 15 residues. Germline V CDR1 and CDR2: SGHTA, FQGNSA. The junction had 6 bases not matched to a gene; V was cut back by 5 bases and J by 4 bases.

This chain joins TRBV6-5 and TRBJ2-1; 8 nucleotides align to TRBD2. From germline, CDR1 is MNHEY and CDR2 SVGAGI. J was trimmed by 7 bases and V by 7 bases; bases with no gene match: 9. This CDR3 has 14 residues. This CDR3 reads CASTAGGGLNEQFF. CDR3 DNA sequence: TGTGCCAGCACCGCGGGGGGAGGGCTTAATGAGCAGTTCTTC.

The sample holds one count of this clone. This chain uses TRBV19 with TRBJ1-1; 8 nucleotides line up with TRBD1. CDR3 size: 15 residues. The V and J ends lost 6 bases and 5 bases, in that order; junction bases with no gene match: 11. CDR1 is LNHDA and CDR2 is SQIVND in the germline V gene (reference sequence). For the CDR3, the DNA is TGTGCCAGTAGCCCCGCCCAGGGGGCCCGAACTGAAGCTTTCTTT. This encodes CASSPAQGARTEAFF.

The chain joins TRBV19 to TRBJ2-7; 8 bases are a match to TRBD1. The germline V gene has CDR1 LNHDA and CDR2 SQIVND (reference sequence). The CDR3 consists of 14 residues. V was pared by 5 bases and J by 6 bases, with 9 bases of the junction left unmatched. CDR3 DNA sequence: TGTGCCAGTAGTTCAACCGGGACAGGTCCCGAGCAGTACTTC. Protein: CASSSTGTGPEQYF.

With respect to this clone: An end of the junction differs from the germline gene, which may be a read error. The chain links TRBV27 to TRBJ1-4; TRBD1 might be the D (5 bases). CDR3 size: 11 residues. Germline loops: CDR1 MNHEY, CDR2 SMNVEV (reference sequence). CDR3 sequence: CASNIRDFELF. As DNA, the CDR3 is TGTGCCAGCAACATCCGGGACTTTGAACTTTTT.

J is TRBJ1-2 and V is TRBV9; 9 bases line up with TRBD1. The germline CDR1 and CDR2 sequences are SGDLS and YYNGEE. The CDR3 is 15 residues long. V was clipped by 4 bases and J by 2 bases; unmatched bases: 6. This chain's CDR3 is CASSFGQGTNYGYTF. CDR3 DNA: TGTGCCAGCAGCTTCGGACAGGGGACCAACTATGGCTACACCTTC.

The rearrangement links TRBV6-5 to TRBJ2-7, with a tentative D call TRBD2 (6 bases). V was shortened by 3 bases and J by 8 bases, with 23 bases between the two germline ends. The CDR3 runs 16 residues. Germline V CDR1 and CDR2: MNHEY, SVGAGI. The CDR3 loop reads CASSYSSAQPTVKQYF. CDR3 bases: TGTGCCAGCAGTTATTCTAGCGCCCAACCAACGGTCAAGCAGTACTTC.

Only a few counts were recorded for this clone. The rearrangement uses TRBV7-8 and TRBJ2-1; TRBD2 might be the D (6 bases). The length of the CDR3 is 14 residues. Trimming took off 4 bases at V and 2 bases at J, with 9 bases between the two ends. CDR1 is SGHVS, CDR2 FQNEAQ, per germline. For the CDR3, the DNA is TGTGCCAGCAGCTCGGGGACTCCCTACAATGAGCAGTTCTTC. This sequence encodes CASSSGTPYNEQFF.

The chain carries TRBV19 and TRBJ2-7; a possible D gene is TRBD1 (5 bases). This CDR3 comprises 13 residues. From germline, CDR1 is LNHDA and CDR2 SQIVND (reference sequence). V was trimmed by 8 bases and J by 6 bases, leaving 17 bases between them. CDR3 protein: CASGWGVISEQYF. CDR3 sequence (DNA): TGTGCCAGTGGTTGGGGCGTCATCAGCGAGCAGTACTTC.